This TCR beta chain is drawn from a study of blood T cell repertoires in COVID-19. The overall study: Sources were T cells, B-cell-depleted T cells, or PBMCs; the material itself was cDNA or gDNA.

Clones were sequenced by immunoSEQ multiplex PCR, and TCRdb holds only the in-frame ones, with some missing. Of approximately 160,000 clones listed, more than 70% are singletons. This CDR3 contains 14 residues. Trimming cost V 0 bases and J 6 bases, with 11 bases left between them. The germline CDR1 and CDR2 sequences are KGHSH and LQKENI. The sequence derives from a man younger than 30 with active or convalescent COVID-19. This chain connects TRBV18 to TRBJ1-2, with a possible D match to TRBD1 (5 bases). Sequenced material: peripheral blood. CDR3 nucleotides: TGTGCCAGCTCACCACCCCAGGGTATTGATGGCTACACCTTC. Protein: CASSPPQGIDGYTF. The full variable domain, in which reference TRBV18 and TRBJ1-2 provide the parts outside the CDR3, is NAGVMQNPRHLVRRRGQEARLRCSPMKGHSHVYWYRQLPEEGLKFMVYLQKENIIDESGMPKERFSAEFPKEGPSILRIQQVVRGDSAAYFCASSPPQGIDGYTFGSGTRLTVV.